This TCR beta chain was captured in a study of blood T cell repertoires in COVID-19. Germline V gene lookup returns CDR1 MNHEY and CDR2 SVGAGI. This CDR3 is 12 amino acids long. With V trimmed by 6 bases and J by 12 bases, 6 bases remained unmatched. Clones were read by immunoSEQ multiplex PCR, and TCRdb kept only the in-frame ones, dropping some. Found here are a few hundred thousand clones, 70% to 90% of them singletons; the top ten hold under 7%. This TCR was recovered from a woman in her 40s who had recovered from COVID-19. This chain links TRBV6-5 with TRBJ1-4; TRBD1 agrees at 8 bases. Sample: PBMCs or T cells enriched from blood (not recorded which). The CDR3 region has the DNA TGTGCCAGCAGCGGGGACAGGAGGGAACTGTTTTTT. It yields the protein CASSGDRRELFF.